This TCR beta chain was retrieved from a study of neurological immune-mediated disorders (dated by TCRdb to about 2019). For the wider study: Among the approximately 34 multiple sclerosis patients, relapsing-remitting MS was present in some 31 and secondary progressive MS was present in 3. Peripheral blood TCR-beta repertoires from HTLV-I-associated myelopathy (HAM/TSP) patients, multiple sclerosis patients and healthy controls were compared by UMI-based sequencing. Alongside PBMC samples, the set of some 98 TCR-beta libraries contained longitudinal samples, technical triplicates, and paired CD4+ and CD8+ T-cell subsets that had been sorted. The cohort comprised roughly 69 subjects: some 15 HAM/TSP patients, roughly 34 multiple sclerosis patients and around 20 healthy controls. Overall study outcomes, separate from this receptor: The MS cluster showed no association with clinical or MRI features, and the authors stated that larger cohorts are needed. TCR clonal expansion was highest in HAM/TSP patients and lowest in MS patients, with MS patients falling below even healthy controls. No identical CDR3 amino acid sequences were shared among expanded clones across subjects, suggesting private TCR-beta repertoires in all groups. In a phylogenetic analysis, the repertoires of 18 out of 34 MS patients fell into a single cluster of related CDR3 sequences, pointing to a possible signature at the repertoire level.

For unsorted PBMC libraries, 2 million PBMCs were used after storage in RNAlater at -80 degrees C until RNA extraction. The multiple sclerosis patients were enrolled in a US clinical protocol that evaluated disease progression with magnetic resonance imaging. Peripheral blood was subjected to Ficoll-Hypaque density gradient centrifugation to isolate PBMCs, which were then cryopreserved in liquid nitrogen. cDNA synthesis used template-switch 5'RACE with a primer carrying a 10-nucleotide random unique molecular identifier tagging each TCR transcript. Every sequencing run yielded over 170 million TCR-beta sequences covering 15-18 subjects. The RNeasy kit was used for extraction of total RNA. The KAPA Real-time Library Amplification kit was used to amplify TCR-beta VDJ regions with primers targeting the TCR constant region and the 5'RACE anchor. Sample indexes and Illumina adaptors were added in a first PCR, after which library yield was increased in a second PCR. After purification with Ampure beads, the TCR product of roughly 650 bp was size-selected on a 2% E-gel SizeSelection system. Library quality was checked on a Bioanalyzer, concentration was measured with Qubit, and libraries were quantified with the Kapa Library Quantification kit before pooling. Paired-end 2 x 150 bp sequencing of the libraries was performed on an Illumina HiSeq 2500. To increase sequence diversity, roughly 24-32% phiX was spiked into each library pool. The study's processing was this. Quality-filtered reads were processed with the UMI-based MiGEC pipeline, and over 75% of raw TCR sequences were removed by the MiGEC pipeline during error correction. IMGT germline references were used for aligning VDJ genes, and each clonotype was defined as a unique CDR3 amino acid sequence together with its V-J genes. Clonal expansion, Shannon diversity and CDR3 relatedness were evaluated with VDJtools (CalcPairwiseDistances, ClusterSamples), while phylogenetic trees were built in CLCbio workbench. Clones with at least 8 unique UMIs were defined as expanded, with this threshold being based on coefficient-of-variation modelling across technical triplicates. The public sequencing data were trimmed at Q25 with fastp and processed into clonotypes with MiXCR by TCRdb, which kept only in-frame beta chains. For every CDR3 protein sequence, its rows merge into one entry that carries the most common genes and DNA. TCRdb's processing, not the authors', yielded these V and J calls. This sample is represented by roughly 60,000 distinct CDR3 sequences; around 5% of them were singletons. The ten top clones hold around 3.5% of the sample.

The CDR3 measures 14 amino acids from cysteine to phenylalanine. Of all the DNA, just the CDR3 is kept, 42 bases in frame from base 1. V is clipped by 5 bases and J by 1 base, and the sequence between their germline boundaries is 9 bases long. This clonotype was seen many times. It has no known antigen specificity. Base qualities are not at hand, and no much larger clone is one base apart. Specimen: PBMCs. The TCR was taken from a woman in her forties or fifties with multiple sclerosis. The chain was built from TRBV12-3 or TRBV12-4 and TRBJ1-3; the D gene is possibly TRBD1, with 5 bases matching. The nucleotides are TGTGCCAGCAGTAAGACAGAATCTGGAAACACCATATATTTT. This sequence encodes CASSKTESGNTIYF.